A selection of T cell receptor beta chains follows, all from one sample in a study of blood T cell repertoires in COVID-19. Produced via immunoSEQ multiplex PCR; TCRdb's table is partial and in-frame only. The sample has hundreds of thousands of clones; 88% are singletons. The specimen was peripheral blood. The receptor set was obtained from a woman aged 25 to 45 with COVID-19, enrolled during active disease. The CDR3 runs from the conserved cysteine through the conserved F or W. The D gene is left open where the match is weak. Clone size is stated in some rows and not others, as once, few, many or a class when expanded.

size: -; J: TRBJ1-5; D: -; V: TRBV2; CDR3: CATWDSYSNQPQHF; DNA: TGTGCCACCTGGGACTCATATAGCAATCAGCCCCAGCATTTT
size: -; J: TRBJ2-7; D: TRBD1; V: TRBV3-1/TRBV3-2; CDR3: CASSQAGTGPYEQYF; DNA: TGTGCCAGCAGCCAAGCGGGGACAGGACCCTACGAGCAGTACTTC
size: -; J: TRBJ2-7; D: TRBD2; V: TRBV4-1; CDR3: CASSLAGGTLEQYF; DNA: TGCGCCAGCAGCCTGGCGGGAGGCACTTTAGAGCAGTACTTC
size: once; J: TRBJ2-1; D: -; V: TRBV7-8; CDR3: CASSLAGVGLNEQFF; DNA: TGTGCCAGCAGCTTAGCTGGGGTGGGGCTCAATGAGCAGTTCTTC
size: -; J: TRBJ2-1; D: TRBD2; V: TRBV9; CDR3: CASSVELAGGGEQFF; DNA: TGTGCCAGCAGCGTAGAACTAGCGGGAGGGGGTGAGCAGTTCTTC
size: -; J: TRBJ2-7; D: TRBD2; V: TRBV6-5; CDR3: CASRLAAFYEQYF; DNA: TGTGCCAGCAGACTAGCGGCTTTTTACGAGCAGTACTTC
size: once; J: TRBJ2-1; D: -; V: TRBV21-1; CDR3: CASSKASGRYNEQFF; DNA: TGTGCCAGCAGCAAAGCTAGCGGGAGGTACAATGAGCAGTTCTTC
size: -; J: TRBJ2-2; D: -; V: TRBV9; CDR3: CASSVDARGELFF; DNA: TGTGCCAGCAGCGTAGATGCCCGGGGGGAGCTGTTTTTT
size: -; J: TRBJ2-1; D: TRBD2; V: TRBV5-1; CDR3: CASSLEGGGHNEQFF; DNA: TGCGCCAGCAGCTTGGAGGGCGGGGGTCACAATGAGCAGTTCTTC
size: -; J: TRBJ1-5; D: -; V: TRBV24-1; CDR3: CATSDGQSNQPQHF; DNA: TGTGCCACCAGTGATGGGCAGAGCAATCAGCCCCAGCATTTT
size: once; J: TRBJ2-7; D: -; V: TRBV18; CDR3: CASSGGGDEQYF; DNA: TGTGCCAGCTCCGGGGGAGGAGACGAGCAGTACTTC
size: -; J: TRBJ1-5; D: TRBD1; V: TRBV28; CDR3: CASVTGGNQPQHF; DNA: TGTGCCAGCGTCACAGGGGGCAATCAGCCCCAGCATTTT
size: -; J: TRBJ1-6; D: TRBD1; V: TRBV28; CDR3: CASSSGTGSSPLHF; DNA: TGTGCCAGCAGTTCGGGGACAGGCAGTTCACCCCTCCACTTT
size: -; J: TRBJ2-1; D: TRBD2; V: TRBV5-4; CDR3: CASSFLGGRVGGNEQFF; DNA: TGTGCCAGCAGCTTTTTAGGCGGGAGAGTCGGGGGCAATGAGCAGTTCTTC
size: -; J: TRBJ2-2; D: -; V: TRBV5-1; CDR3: CASSVTVSGELFF; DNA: TGCGCCAGCAGCGTGACTGTTTCCGGGGAGCTGTTTTTT
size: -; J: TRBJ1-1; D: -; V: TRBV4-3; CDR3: CASSQDRGAHAEAFF; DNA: TGCGCCAGCAGCCAAGATCGTGGGGCTCACGCTGAAGCTTTCTTT
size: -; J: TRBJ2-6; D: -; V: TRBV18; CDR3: CASSPRGSGANVLTF; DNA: TGTGCCAGCTCACCAAGGGGGTCTGGGGCCAACGTCCTGACTTTC
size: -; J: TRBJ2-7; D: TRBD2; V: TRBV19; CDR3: CASSPSGRLPYEQYF; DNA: TGTGCCAGTAGTCCTAGCGGGAGGCTCCCCTACGAGCAGTACTTC
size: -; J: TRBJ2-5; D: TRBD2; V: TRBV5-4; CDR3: CASSWTSGRVGETQYF; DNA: TGTGCCAGCAGCTGGACTAGCGGGAGGGTGGGGGAGACCCAGTACTTC
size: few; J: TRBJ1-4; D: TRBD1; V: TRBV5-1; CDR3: CASSGGGGAGNEKLFF; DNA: TGCGCCAGCAGCGGCGGAGGGGGCGCGGGAAATGAAAAACTGTTTTTT
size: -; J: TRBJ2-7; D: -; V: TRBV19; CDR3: CASGGGIYEQYF; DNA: TGTGCCAGTGGTGGAGGAATCTACGAGCAGTACTTC
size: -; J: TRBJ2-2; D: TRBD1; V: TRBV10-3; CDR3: CAISGRDREPGELFF; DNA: TGTGCCATCAGTGGTAGGGACAGGGAACCCGGGGAGCTGTTTTTT
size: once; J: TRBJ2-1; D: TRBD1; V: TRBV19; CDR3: CASSQGAMEQFF; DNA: TGTGCCAGTAGCCAGGGGGCCATGGAGCAGTTCTTC
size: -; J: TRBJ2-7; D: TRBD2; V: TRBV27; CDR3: CASSSTVPRAGSAYEQYF; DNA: TGTGCCAGCAGCTCGACAGTACCGAGAGCGGGAAGTGCCTACGAGCAGTACTTC
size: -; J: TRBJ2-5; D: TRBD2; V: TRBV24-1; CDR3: CATSDFPSGETQYF; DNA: TGTGCCACCAGTGATTTCCCTAGCGGAGAGACCCAGTACTTC
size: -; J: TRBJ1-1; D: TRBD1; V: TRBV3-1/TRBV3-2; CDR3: CASSQKGASTEAFF; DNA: TGTGCCAGCAGCCAAAAGGGGGCGTCCACTGAAGCTTTCTTT
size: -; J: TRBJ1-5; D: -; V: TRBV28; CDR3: CASTRSGGNQPQHF; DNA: TGTGCCAGCACTCGATCAGGTGGCAATCAGCCCCAGCATTTT
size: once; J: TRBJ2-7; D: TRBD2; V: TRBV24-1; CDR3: CATSDFCVIIAGGPWNRLREQYF; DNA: TGTGCCACCAGTGATTTTTGCGTAATAATAGCGGGAGGGCCGTGGAACCGTCTACGCGAGCAGTACTTC
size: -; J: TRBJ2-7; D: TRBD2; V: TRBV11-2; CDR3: CASFGKLAGTYEQYF; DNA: TGTGCCAGCTTTGGAAAACTAGCGGGGACCTACGAGCAGTACTTC
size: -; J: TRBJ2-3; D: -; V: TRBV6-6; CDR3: CASSSTGYTQYF; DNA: TGTGCCAGCAGTTCTACGGGTTATACGCAGTATTTT
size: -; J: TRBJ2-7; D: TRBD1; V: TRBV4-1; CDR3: CASSPRQGQAYEQYF; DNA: TGCGCCAGCAGCCCCCGACAGGGGCAAGCCTACGAGCAGTACTTC
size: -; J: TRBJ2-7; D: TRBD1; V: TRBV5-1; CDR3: CASSLATGAFTYEQYF; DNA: TGCGCCAGCAGCTTGGCGACAGGGGCTTTCACCTACGAGCAGTACTTC
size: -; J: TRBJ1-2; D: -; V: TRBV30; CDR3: CAWSPRAGAGYTF; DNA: TGTGCCTGGAGTCCAAGGGCGGGGGCTGGCTACACCTTC
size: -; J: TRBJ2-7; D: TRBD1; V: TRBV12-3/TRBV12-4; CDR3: CASGTGSSYEQYF; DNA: TGTGCCAGCGGGACAGGGAGCTCCTACGAGCAGTACTTC
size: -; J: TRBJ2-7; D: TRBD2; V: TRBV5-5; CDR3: CASSPGLAGASYEQYF; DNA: TGTGCCAGCAGCCCGGGACTAGCGGGAGCCTCCTACGAGCAGTACTTC
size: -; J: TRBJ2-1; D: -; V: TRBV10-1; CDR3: CASSETSPNEQFF; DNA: TGCGCCAGCAGTGAGACTAGCCCCAATGAGCAGTTCTTC
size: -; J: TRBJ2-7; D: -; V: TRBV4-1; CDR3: CASSQQSGLAYEQYF; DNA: TGCGCCAGCAGCCAACAAAGCGGGCTAGCCTACGAGCAGTACTTC
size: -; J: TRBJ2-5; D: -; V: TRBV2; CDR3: CASRRAPGLALKVETQYF; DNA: TGTGCCAGCAGGCGGGCACCCGGGCTAGCCCTTAAGGTAGAGACCCAGTACTTC
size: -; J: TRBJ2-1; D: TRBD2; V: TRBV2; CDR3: CASSERRGGTYNEQFF; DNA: TGTGCCAGCAGTGAAAGGCGGGGGGGCACCTACAATGAGCAGTTCTTC
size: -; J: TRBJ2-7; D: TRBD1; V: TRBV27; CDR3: CASRQGLWGVHEQYF; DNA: TGTGCCAGCCGACAGGGTTTATGGGGTGTTCACGAGCAGTACTTC
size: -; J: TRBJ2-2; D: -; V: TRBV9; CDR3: CASSVGSANTGELFF; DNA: TGTGCCAGCAGCGTAGGTAGCGCGAACACCGGGGAGCTGTTTTTT
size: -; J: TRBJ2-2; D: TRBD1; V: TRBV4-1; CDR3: CASSHKTGLPTGELFF; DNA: TGCGCCAGCAGCCACAAGACAGGGCTTCCCACCGGGGAGCTGTTTTTT
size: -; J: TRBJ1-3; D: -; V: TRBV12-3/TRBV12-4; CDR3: CASSSDSGNTIYF; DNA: TGTGCCAGCAGTTCTGACAGTGGAAACACCATATATTTT
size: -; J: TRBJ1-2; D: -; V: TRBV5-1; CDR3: CASSLDSANYGYTF; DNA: TGCGCCAGCAGCTTAGACAGCGCTAACTATGGCTACACCTTC
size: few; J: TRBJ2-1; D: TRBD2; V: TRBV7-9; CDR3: CASSLVPAGVYNEQFF; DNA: TGTGCCAGCAGCTTAGTTCCAGCGGGGGTCTACAATGAGCAGTTCTTC
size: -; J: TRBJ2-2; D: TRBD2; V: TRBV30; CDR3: CARHWEGGELFF; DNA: TGTGCCCGCCACTGGGAGGGCGGGGAGCTGTTTTTT
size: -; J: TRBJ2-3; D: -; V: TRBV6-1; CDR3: CASSEIRLAGGADTQYF; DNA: TGTGCCAGCAGTGAAATCCGACTAGCCGGGGGCGCAGATACGCAGTATTTT
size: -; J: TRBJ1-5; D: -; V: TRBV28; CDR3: CASNPVGRHSNQPQHF; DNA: TGTGCCAGCAATCCTGTGGGCAGACATAGCAATCAGCCCCAGCATTTT
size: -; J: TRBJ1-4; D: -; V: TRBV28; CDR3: CASSQGGTNEKLFF; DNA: TGTGCCAGCAGCCAGGGAGGGACTAATGAAAAACTGTTTTTT
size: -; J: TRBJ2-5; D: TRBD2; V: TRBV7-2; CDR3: CASSSRTSGRAQETQYF; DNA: TGTGCCAGCAGCTCACGGACTAGCGGGAGGGCCCAGGAGACCCAGTACTTC